These 11 T cell receptor beta chains originate from one sample sequenced in a study of shared clonotypes between healthy human individuals (dated by TCRdb to the early 2020s). The library was obtained by the immunoSEQ multiplex PCR assay. The table was pulled from immuneACCESS by TCRdb, which kept in-frame rearrangements only. Such tables lose some clones; where checked, under half of the loss comes from unresolved V genes, and the rest has no known cause. This sample gives some 2,000,000 clones in total; roughly 96% of them show up just once. The ten largest clones represent approximately 0.13% of the sample. Sequenced input: naive CD4+ T cells sorted from blood. The cell subset or site label on this specimen signifies: CD45RA+ positively selected. These receptors all come from a man aged 18 to 30 in good health.

The chain recombines TRBV6-5 with TRBJ2-3; 7 bases line up with TRBD2. J lost 4 bases, V lost 8 bases, and 9 bases had no gene match. CDR1 and CDR2 from the germline V gene are MNHEY and SVGAGI. The CDR3 is made up of 14 amino acids. CDR3 nucleotide sequence: TGTGCCAGCTCGGGCGGGAGATCTTCAGATACGCAGTATTTT. Protein product: CASSGGRSSDTQYF.

The chain uses TRBV27 and TRBJ2-1; maybe TRBD1 (6 bases). The germline CDR1 and CDR2 sequences are MNHEY and SMNVEV (reference sequence). The CDR3 has 15 amino acids. Trimming took off 6 bases at V and 6 bases at J, with 18 bases between the two ends. CDR3 nucleotide sequence: TGTGCCAGCAGGCTGGGCCGACAGGATATCAATGAGCAGTTCTTC. This codes for CASRLGRQDINEQFF.

This clone showed up just once. The chain couples TRBV18 to TRBJ1-2; 8 bases fit TRBD1. CDR3 size: 15 residues. Germline lookup yields CDR1 KGHSH and CDR2 LQKENI. V shed 2 bases, J shed 4 bases, and the junction held 6 bases outside the gene matches. CDR3 sequence: CASSPTGQDPYGYTF. The CDR3 bases are TGTGCCAGCTCACCAACGGGACAGGACCCCTATGGCTACACCTTC.

The chain uses TRBV6-6 and TRBJ1-5; D remains ambiguous. Trimming cost V 4 bases and J 6 bases, with 13 bases left between them. The CDR3 totals 14 residues. The germline gives CDR1 MNHNY, CDR2 SVGAGI (reference sequence). CDR3 region: CASSSMSSGQPQHF. As DNA, the CDR3 is TGTGCCAGCAGTTCCATGTCGAGCGGTCAGCCCCAGCATTTT.

CDR3 nucleotide sequence: TGTGCCAGCAGCGCAGGGACCAGCTCCTACAATGAGCAGTTCTTC. Protein: CASSAGTSSYNEQFF. V is TRBV5-6 and J is TRBJ2-1; D might be TRBD1 or TRBD2, each matching 5 bases. This CDR3 comprises 15 residues. In germline, CDR1 is SGHDT, CDR2 YYEEEE. Trimming removed 4 bases at V and 0 bases at J, with 11 bases between.

The chain has TRBV6-6 and TRBJ1-1; D not certain. This CDR3 has 12 residues. Trimming left V 0 bases short and J 6 bases short, with 5 bases between. Germline-derived CDR1 and CDR2 are MNHNY and SVGAGI (reference sequence). The CDR3 coding sequence is TGTGCCAGCAGTTACTCGGTCCCTGAAGCTTTCTTT. The encoded protein is CASSYSVPEAFF.

CDR3 in DNA: TGTGCCAGCAGCCGAAGTCAGTTGAACGAGCAGTACTTC. It is translated as CASSRSQLNEQYF. This rearrangement joins TRBV6-1 to TRBJ2-7; D gene unclear. The V gene's germline CDR1 is MNHNS and CDR2 SASEGT. V was trimmed by 6 bases and J by 5 bases, leaving 14 bases between them. This CDR3 region has 13 residues.

The CDR3 sequence is CASSPPGTSGNTGELFF. CDR3 bases: TGTGCCAGCAGCCCACCCGGGACTAGCGGAAACACCGGGGAGCTGTTTTTT. The J gene is TRBJ2-2, the V gene TRBV5-4; TRBD2 agrees at 11 bases. The CDR3 spans 17 residues. Germline-derived CDR1 and CDR2 are SGHNT and YYREEE (reference sequence). Germline trimming cut 4 bases from V and 2 bases from J; bases unmatched to any gene: 7. The full variable domain, rest sourced from reference TRBV5-4 and TRBJ2-2, is ETGVTQSPTHLIKTRGQQVTLRCSSQSGHNTVSWYQQALGQGPQFIFQYYREEENGRGNFPPRFSGLQFPNYSSELNVNALELDDSALYLCASSPPGTSGNTGELFFGEGSRLTVL.

This clone is a singleton in its sample. V usage is TRBV7-2 and J usage is TRBJ2-1, with 11 bases fitting TRBD2. Germline loops: CDR1 SGHTA, CDR2 FQGNSA. The CDR3 consists of 15 residues. V lost 6 bases to trimming and J lost 4 bases; unmatched junction nucleotides: 5. The CDR3 DNA follows: TGTGCCAGCAGGTCTGGACTAGCGGGTTACAATGAGCAGTTCTTC. Its translation is CASRSGLAGYNEQFF. The whole variable domain, filled in from reference TRBV7-2 and TRBJ2-1, reads GAGVSQSPSNKVTEKGKDVELRCDPISGHTALYWYRQSLGQGLEFLIYFQGNSAPDKSGLPSDRFSAERTGGSVSTLTIQRTQQEDSAVYLCASRSGLAGYNEQFFGPGTRLTVL.

The V call is TRBV6-5, the J call TRBJ2-7; 9 bases are a match to TRBD1. The CDR3 runs 16 residues. Germline-derived CDR1 and CDR2 are MNHEY and SVGAGI. The junction had 6 bases not matched to a gene; V was cut back by 0 bases and J by 3 bases. The CDR3 DNA sequence: TGTGCCAGCAGTTACTCCTCCGGGACAGGGCACTACGAGCAGTACTTC. This sequence encodes CASSYSSGTGHYEQYF.

This chain links TRBV30 with TRBJ1-4; D call uncertain. The CDR3 contains 14 residues. In germline, CDR1 is GTSNPN, CDR2 SVGIG (reference sequence). Trimming left V 0 bases short and J 1 base short, with 6 bases between. For the CDR3, the DNA is TGTGCCTGGAGTGTACGTCGAACTAATGAAAAACTGTTTTTT. Translating gives CAWSVRRTNEKLFF.